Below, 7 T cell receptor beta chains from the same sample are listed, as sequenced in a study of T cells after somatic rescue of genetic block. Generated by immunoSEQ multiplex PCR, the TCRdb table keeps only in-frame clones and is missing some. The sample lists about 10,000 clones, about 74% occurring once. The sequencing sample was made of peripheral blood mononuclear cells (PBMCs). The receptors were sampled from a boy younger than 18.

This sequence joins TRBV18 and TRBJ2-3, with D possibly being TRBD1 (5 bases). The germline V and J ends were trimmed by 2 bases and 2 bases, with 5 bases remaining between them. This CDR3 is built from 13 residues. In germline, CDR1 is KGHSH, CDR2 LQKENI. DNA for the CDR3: TGTGCCAGCTCACCAGGGGCCACAGATACGCAGTATTTT. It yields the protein CASSPGATDTQYF.

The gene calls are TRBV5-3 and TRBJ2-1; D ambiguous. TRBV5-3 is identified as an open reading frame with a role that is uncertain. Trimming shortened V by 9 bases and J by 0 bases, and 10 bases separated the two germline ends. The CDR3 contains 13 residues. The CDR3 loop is CATRYSSYNEQFF. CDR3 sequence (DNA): TGTGCCACCAGATATAGCTCCTACAATGAGCAGTTCTTC.

CDR3 nucleotides: TGTGCCAGCAGTTTAGTTCCCGACGGCTCCTACGAGCAGTACTTC. Protein product: CASSLVPDGSYEQYF. This chain links TRBV28 with TRBJ2-7; D is uncertain. V was trimmed by 2 bases and J by 0 bases, leaving 11 bases between them. Germline V CDR1 and CDR2: MDHEN, SYDVKM. The CDR3 is 15 residues long.

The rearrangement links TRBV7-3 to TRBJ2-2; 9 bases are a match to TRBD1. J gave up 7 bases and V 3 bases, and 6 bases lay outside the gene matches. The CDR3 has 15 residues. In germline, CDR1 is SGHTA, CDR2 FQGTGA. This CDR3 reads CASSFATGGGGELFF. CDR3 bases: TGTGCCAGCAGCTTCGCGACAGGGGGAGGCGGGGAGCTGTTTTTT.

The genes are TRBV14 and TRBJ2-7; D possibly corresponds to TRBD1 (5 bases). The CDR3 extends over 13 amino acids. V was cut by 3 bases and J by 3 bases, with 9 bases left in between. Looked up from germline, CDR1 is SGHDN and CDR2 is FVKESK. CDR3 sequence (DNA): TGTGCCAGCAGCCAGGGGCTAGGCTACGAGCAGTACTTC. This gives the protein CASSQGLGYEQYF.

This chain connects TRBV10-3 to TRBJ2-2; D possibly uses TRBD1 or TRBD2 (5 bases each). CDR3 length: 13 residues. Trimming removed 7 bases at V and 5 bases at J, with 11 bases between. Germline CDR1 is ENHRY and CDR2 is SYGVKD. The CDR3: CAITRDGTGELFF. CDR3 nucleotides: TGTGCCATCACTCGGGACGGGACCGGGGAGCTGTTTTTT.

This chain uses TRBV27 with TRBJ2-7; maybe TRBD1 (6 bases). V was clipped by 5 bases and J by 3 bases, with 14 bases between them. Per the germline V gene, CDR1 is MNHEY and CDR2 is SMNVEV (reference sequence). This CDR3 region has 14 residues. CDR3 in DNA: TGTGCCAGCAGTCCTAATCGGGACATCTACGAGCAGTACTTC. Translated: CASSPNRDIYEQYF.